The T cell receptor beta chain described here comes from a study of T cell changes during pregnancy in multiple sclerosis. The table came from immunoSEQ multiplex PCR; TCRdb's copy has only in-frame clones and leaves some out. This table has roughly 38,000 clones, 85% to 95% appearing once. Per the germline V gene, CDR1 is MNHEY and CDR2 is SMNVEV (reference sequence). V trimming: 2 bases; J trimming: 7 bases; junction bases outside the gene matches: 4. CDR3 length equals 13 residues. The sequence derives from a female donor with multiple sclerosis, enrolled in a pregnancy study. The specimen was CD8+ T cells from peripheral blood mononuclear cells, collected in the third trimester of pregnancy. The chain employs TRBV27 and TRBJ1-1; TRBD1 matches at 7 bases. CDR3 residues: CASSLGTENEAFF. CDR3 bases: TGTGCCAGCAGTTTAGGGACAGAGAATGAAGCTTTCTTT.